This T cell receptor beta chain was identified during a study of cytomegalovirus exposure and HLA in healthy donors. Data came from immunoSEQ multiplex PCR; TCRdb stores just in-frame clones and leaves some out. The sample holds 95,000 to 150,000 clones, around 90% seen once. Losses at the gene ends were 5 bases for V and 7 bases for J; bases not matched to a gene: 7. Germline CDR1 MNHEY, CDR2 SVGAGI. The CDR3 is made up of 14 amino acids. Sequenced: PBMCs. This clonotype originated in a woman under 30 in good health and CMV-seronegative. The chain links TRBV6-5 to TRBJ2-1, with 8 bases fitting TRBD1. As DNA, the CDR3 is TGTGCCAGCAGTGACAGGGGACACAGGAATGAGCAGTTCTTC. This gives the protein CASSDRGHRNEQFF.